These 7 T cell receptor beta chains were all obtained from the same sample, sequenced in a study of PD-L1 blockade in urothelial cancer. Sequenced by immunoSEQ multiplex PCR; TCRdb stores in-frame clones only, minus some. The sample carries about 32,000 clones, roughly 88% recorded once. The sequences come from PBMCs, collected around atezolizumab (anti-PD-L1) treatment. These receptors all stem from a man between 60 and 75 years old with urothelial cancer.

The chain joins TRBV5-6 to TRBJ1-6, with D maybe TRBD1 (5 bases). The germline V gene has CDR1 SGHDT and CDR2 YYEEEE. The CDR3 has 14 amino acids. V dropped 6 bases and J dropped 2 bases, with 9 bases sitting between them. The CDR3 loop is CASTGPPYNSPLHF. The CDR3 DNA is TGTGCCAGCACAGGGCCTCCCTATAATTCACCCCTCCACTTT.

The rearrangement joins TRBV7-2 to TRBJ1-2; tentatively, D is TRBD1 (5 bases). V lost 4 bases and J lost 0, with 12 bases in between. This CDR3 spans 15 amino acids. Germline CDR1 SGHTA, CDR2 FQGNSA. The DNA for the CDR3 is TGTGCCAGCAGCTCGCAGGGAATTGCTAACTATGGCTACACCTTC. Translated, it gives CASSSQGIANYGYTF.

The chain carries TRBV2 and TRBJ1-5; TRBD1 aligns across 7 bases. The CDR3 runs 15 residues. V shed 6 bases and J 4 bases; nucleotides not matched to a gene: 9. Germline V lookup: CDR1 SNHLY, CDR2 FYNNEI. The CDR3 loop reads CASSLLDRANQPQHF. The CDR3 coding sequence is TGTGCCAGCAGCCTTCTCGACAGGGCTAATCAGCCCCAGCATTTT.

The chain is built from TRBV29-1 and TRBJ1-2; TRBD1 aligns across 7 bases. The CDR3 consists of 12 residues. V shed 4 bases and J 6 bases; nucleotides not matched to a gene: 5. Germline CDR1 and CDR2: SQVTM and ANQGSEA. The CDR3 bases are TGCAGCGTTGCGGACAGGACTGATGGCTACACCTTC. This sequence encodes CSVADRTDGYTF.

CDR3 protein: CAILGGGNEQFF. DNA for the CDR3: TGTGCCATCCTAGGGGGGGGGAATGAGCAGTTCTTC. The gene calls are TRBV6-7 and TRBJ2-1; perhaps TRBD2 as D (7 bases). TRBV6-7 is marked as an open reading frame, function uncertain. Trimming left V 10 bases short and J 7 bases short, with 14 bases between. The CDR3 runs to 12 residues.

The chain couples TRBV5-6 to TRBJ1-2; TRBD1 is a possible D gene (5 bases). V lost 3 bases and J lost 4, with 16 bases in between. Germline V gives CDR1 SGHDT, CDR2 YYEEEE. CDR3 length: 15 residues. CDR3 DNA sequence: TGTGCCAGCAGCTACGGGTTCGGGGGGACCTATGGCTACACCTTC. Translation gives CASSYGFGGTYGYTF.

V gene TRBV19 combines with J gene TRBJ2-5, with 7 bases matching TRBD1. The germline CDR1 and CDR2 sequences are LNHDA and SQIVND (reference sequence). V shed 11 bases and J 4 bases; nucleotides not matched to a gene: 10. The CDR3 length is 13 residues. The CDR3 nucleotides read TGTGCCTCGACCGGGACAGCTAGAGAGACCCAGTACTTC. This codes for CASTGTARETQYF.